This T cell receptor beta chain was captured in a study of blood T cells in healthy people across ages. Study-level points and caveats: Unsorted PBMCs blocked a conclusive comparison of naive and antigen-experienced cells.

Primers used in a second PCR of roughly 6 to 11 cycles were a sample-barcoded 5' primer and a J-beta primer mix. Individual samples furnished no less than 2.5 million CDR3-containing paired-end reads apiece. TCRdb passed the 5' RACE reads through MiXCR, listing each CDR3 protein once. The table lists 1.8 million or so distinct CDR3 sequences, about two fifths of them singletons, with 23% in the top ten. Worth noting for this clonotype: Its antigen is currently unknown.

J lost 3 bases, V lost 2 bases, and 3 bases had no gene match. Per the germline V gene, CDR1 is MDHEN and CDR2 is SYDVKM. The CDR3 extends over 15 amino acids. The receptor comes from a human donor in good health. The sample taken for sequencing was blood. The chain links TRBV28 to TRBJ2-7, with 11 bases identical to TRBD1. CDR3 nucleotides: TGTGCCAGCAGTTTAAGGGGACAGGGGGACTACGAGCAGTACTTC. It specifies CASSLRGQGDYEQYF.